Listed here are 3 T cell receptor beta chains from one sample, sequenced in a study of control samples from healthy donors and cancer patients. Here immunoSEQ multiplex PCR was the method, and the copy in TCRdb shows in-frame clones only, minus some. The sample lists 63,000 or so clones; about 87% were seen once. The sequencing sample was made of blood. These receptors all come from a man aged 50 or older in good health.

The chain couples TRBV5-1 to TRBJ2-5; D is ambiguous. Trimming pared 4 bases from V and 5 bases from J, leaving 18 bases between. The germline gives CDR1 SGHRS, CDR2 YFSETQ. The length of the CDR3 is 15 residues. The CDR3 protein is CASSGSPGLGETQYF. DNA of the CDR3: TGCGCCAGCAGCGGTTCCCCAGGCCTTGGGGAGACCCAGTACTTC.

V is TRBV2 and J is TRBJ2-1; 8 bases agree with TRBD1. The CDR3 spans 13 residues. Germline CDR1 SNHLY, CDR2 FYNNEI. V was clipped by 7 bases and J by 5 bases; unmatched bases: 4. CDR3 sequence reads: CASNRDRNNEQFF. The CDR3 region has the DNA TGTGCCAGCAACCGGGACAGGAACAATGAGCAGTTCTTC.

This clone was observed once. The rearrangement joins TRBV5-4 to TRBJ1-1, with D possibly being TRBD1 (6 bases). Germline loops: CDR1 SGHNT, CDR2 YYREEE (reference sequence). Trimming shortened V by 0 bases and J by 0 bases, and 12 bases separated the two germline ends. This CDR3 is built from 16 residues. CDR3: CASSLGQGPLNTEAFF. The CDR3 DNA reads TGTGCCAGCAGCTTGGGTCAGGGGCCACTGAACACTGAAGCTTTCTTT.